A selection of T cell receptor beta chains follows, all from one sample in a study of T cell responses to AZD1222 COVID-19 vaccine. The table came from immunoSEQ multiplex PCR; TCRdb's copy has only in-frame clones and leaves some out. The sample records 200,000 to 250,000 clones, 93% being singletons. The source was peripheral blood, collected on day 0 of MenACWY control vaccination. These receptors came from an adult in good health. Each CDR3 is given with its conserved first and last residue. Fields, in order: CDR3 length, J gene, V gene, clone size, D gene, CDR3 protein, CDR3 DNA. A D gene is named only where the DNA matches it firmly. Clone size is stated in some rows and not others, as once, few, many or a class when expanded.

length: 15; J: TRBJ1-5; V: TRBV28; size: NA; D: NA; CDR3: CASTDRATTNQPQHF; DNA: TGTGCCAGCACCGATAGGGCAACGACCAATCAGCCCCAGCATTTT
length: 13; J: TRBJ2-1; V: TRBV6-5; size: NA; D: NA; CDR3: CASKQGAPAEQFF; DNA: TGTGCCAGCAAACAGGGAGCCCCGGCTGAGCAGTTCTTC
length: 12; J: TRBJ2-7; V: TRBV18; size: once; D: NA; CDR3: CASSPRVGEQYF; DNA: TGTGCCAGCTCACCAAGAGTAGGCGAGCAGTACTTC
length: 14; J: TRBJ1-5; V: TRBV6-6; size: once; D: NA; CDR3: CASSYSLEGGAQHF; DNA: TGTGCCAGCAGTTACTCCCTGGAGGGTGGGGCCCAGCATTTT
length: 12; J: TRBJ2-3; V: TRBV5-6; size: NA; D: NA; CDR3: CASSTSTDTQYF; DNA: TGTGCCAGCAGCACTAGCACAGATACGCAGTATTTT
length: 16; J: TRBJ2-1; V: TRBV4-1; size: NA; D: NA; CDR3: CASSQDVVRGHNEQFF; DNA: TGCGCCAGCAGCCAAGATGTGGTTCGGGGGCACAATGAGCAGTTCTTC
length: 14; J: TRBJ1-2; V: TRBV7-2; size: NA; D: NA; CDR3: CASSLGPRNYGYTF; DNA: TGTGCCAGCAGCTTAGGGCCAAGAAACTATGGCTACACCTTC
length: 12; J: TRBJ2-1; V: TRBV7-2; size: NA; D: NA; CDR3: CASSLALHEQFF; DNA: TGTGCCAGCAGCTTAGCACTCCATGAGCAGTTCTTC
length: 13; J: TRBJ2-5; V: TRBV24-1; size: NA; D: NA; CDR3: CATSGAGMETQYF; DNA: TGTGCCACCAGTGGTGCAGGGATGGAGACCCAGTACTTC
length: 14; J: TRBJ1-1; V: TRBV9; size: NA; D: NA; CDR3: CASSVDGTNTEAFF; DNA: TGTGCCAGCAGCGTAGATGGGACGAACACTGAAGCTTTCTTT
length: 14; J: TRBJ1-4; V: TRBV6-5; size: NA; D: TRBD1; CDR3: CASSYAQGAEGLFF; DNA: TGTGCCAGCAGTTATGCCCAGGGGGCGGAAGGGCTGTTTTTT
length: 13; J: TRBJ1-1; V: TRBV6-6; size: NA; D: NA; CDR3: CASIPDTPTEAFF; DNA: TGTGCCAGCATTCCGGACACTCCTACTGAAGCTTTCTTT
length: 13; J: TRBJ1-1; V: TRBV18; size: NA; D: NA; CDR3: CASSPGSHTEAFF; DNA: TGTGCCAGCTCACCCGGGAGTCACACTGAAGCTTTCTTT
length: 15; J: TRBJ2-3; V: TRBV2; size: NA; D: TRBD2; CDR3: CASSEWRGGIDTQYF; DNA: TGTGCCAGCAGTGAGTGGCGGGGGGGGATAGATACGCAGTATTTT
length: 10; J: TRBJ1-2; V: TRBV29-1; size: few; D: NA; CDR3: CSVEDNGYTF; DNA: TGCAGCGTTGAAGATAATGGCTACACCTTC
length: 14; J: TRBJ2-1; V: TRBV28; size: NA; D: TRBD2; CDR3: CASIRAGGYNEQFF; DNA: TGTGCCAGTATCCGAGCGGGGGGCTACAATGAGCAGTTCTTC
length: 13; J: TRBJ2-1; V: TRBV29-1; size: NA; D: NA; CDR3: CSVGGSSYNEQFF; DNA: TGCAGCGTTGGAGGGAGCTCCTACAATGAGCAGTTCTTC
length: 15; J: TRBJ2-6; V: TRBV30; size: NA; D: NA; CDR3: CAWIVQRAGANVLTF; DNA: TGTGCCTGGATAGTGCAGAGGGCTGGGGCCAACGTCCTGACTTTC
length: 15; J: TRBJ2-1; V: TRBV5-1; size: NA; D: TRBD2; CDR3: CASSVSLAGGREQFF; DNA: TGCGCCAGCAGCGTCTCCTTAGCGGGGGGGCGCGAGCAGTTCTTC
length: 16; J: TRBJ1-1; V: TRBV15; size: NA; D: TRBD1; CDR3: CATSRGTGGIGTEAFF; DNA: TGTGCCACCAGCCGGGGGACAGGGGGAATTGGGACTGAAGCTTTCTTT
length: 13; J: TRBJ2-7; V: TRBV7-6; size: NA; D: TRBD1; CDR3: CASSSTGGGEQYF; DNA: TGTGCCAGCAGCTCAACAGGGGGCGGAGAGCAGTACTTC
length: 12; J: TRBJ2-7; V: TRBV12-3/TRBV12-4; size: NA; D: NA; CDR3: CASSHPGSEQYF; DNA: TGTGCCAGCAGCCACCCAGGGTCCGAGCAGTACTTC
length: 15; J: TRBJ2-1; V: TRBV4-2; size: NA; D: NA; CDR3: CASSQPSGSYNEQFF; DNA: TGTGCCAGCAGCCAACCGTCTGGCTCCTACAATGAGCAGTTCTTC
length: 12; J: TRBJ1-2; V: TRBV4-3; size: NA; D: NA; CDR3: CASSQEEGGYTF; DNA: TGCGCCAGCAGCCAAGAAGAGGGAGGCTACACCTTC
length: 14; J: TRBJ1-2; V: TRBV5-1; size: NA; D: TRBD1; CDR3: CASSLGTGDYGYTF; DNA: TGCGCCAGCAGCTTGGGGACAGGGGATTATGGCTACACCTTC
length: 14; J: TRBJ1-1; V: TRBV2; size: NA; D: NA; CDR3: CASLIDSMNTEAFF; DNA: TGTGCCAGCCTAATAGACAGTATGAACACTGAAGCTTTCTTT
length: 13; J: TRBJ1-1; V: TRBV6-5; size: NA; D: TRBD1; CDR3: CASSPPGQGSAFF; DNA: TGTGCCAGCAGCCCGCCGGGACAGGGGTCCGCTTTCTTT
length: 16; J: TRBJ1-5; V: TRBV4-1; size: once; D: TRBD1; CDR3: CASSQDQGAGNQPQHF; DNA: TGCGCCAGCAGCCAAGATCAGGGGGCCGGCAATCAGCCCCAGCATTTT
length: 16; J: TRBJ1-4; V: TRBV4-2; size: NA; D: NA; CDR3: CASSQDWGADNEKLFF; DNA: TGTGCCAGCAGCCAAGATTGGGGCGCCGATAATGAAAAACTGTTTTTT
length: 16; J: TRBJ2-1; V: TRBV7-3; size: NA; D: TRBD2; CDR3: CASSSAGTSGGGEQFF; DNA: TGTGCCAGCAGCTCCGCCGGGACTAGCGGGGGGGGTGAGCAGTTCTTC
length: 15; J: TRBJ1-6; V: TRBV28; size: NA; D: TRBD1; CDR3: CASSSPGTGNSPLHF; DNA: TGTGCCAGCAGTTCCCCCGGGACAGGAAATTCACCCCTCCACTTT